The 22 T cell receptor beta chains reported below all come from one sample, sequenced in a study of blood T cell repertoires in COVID-19. Some clones are missing from TCRdb's copy, which holds only in-frame ones; the method was immunoSEQ multiplex PCR. The sample lists under 200,000 clones, 70% to 90% seen once, with 4% to 4.5% in the top ten. Sequenced material: PBMCs or T cells enriched from blood (not recorded which). Receptors originate from a woman aged 50 to 65 who had recovered from COVID-19.

The CDR3 region is CASSDLRGVNTEAFF. The CDR3 coding sequence is TGCGCCAGCAGTGACCTCAGGGGGGTGAACACTGAAGCTTTCTTT. The chain links TRBV10-2 to TRBJ1-1; 7 bases line up with TRBD1. Germline values: CDR1 WSHSY, CDR2 SAAADI. V dropped 3 bases and J dropped 0; count of bases not matched to a gene: 4. CDR3 length: 15 residues.

V and J are TRBV4-2 and TRBJ2-5; 8 bases map to TRBD2. Germline values: CDR1 LGHNA, CDR2 YNFKEQ. This CDR3 has 16 residues. J lost 7 bases, V lost 2 bases, and 12 bases had no gene match. The CDR3 sequence is CASSQSVAGLFGTQYF. As DNA, the CDR3 is TGTGCCAGCAGCCAATCGGTAGCGGGGCTGTTCGGGACCCAGTACTTC.

The chain combines TRBV11-3 with TRBJ1-6, with 8 bases fitting TRBD1. V shed 3 bases and J 3 bases; nucleotides not matched to a gene: 4. Germline V gene data show CDR1 as SGHNT and CDR2 as YENEEA. The CDR3 runs to 16 residues. CDR3 loop: CASSFEQGGYNSPLHF. DNA for the CDR3: TGTGCCAGCAGCTTCGAACAGGGGGGCTATAATTCACCCCTCCACTTT.

J is TRBJ1-5 and V is TRBV6-5; D might be TRBD1 (5 bases). From germline, CDR1 is MNHEY and CDR2 SVGAGI. This CDR3 comprises 13 residues. V lost 6 bases and J lost 6, with 12 bases in between. CDR3 bases: TGTGCCAGCAGCCGGGGGGGGACTCAGCCCCAGCATTTT. Translating it yields CASSRGGTQPQHF.

The chain links TRBV12-3 or TRBV12-4 to TRBJ1-2; D is unclear. This CDR3 comprises 11 residues. Deletions cut 6 bases from V and 8 bases from J, with 10 bases between. CDR3 nucleotides: TGTGCCAGCAGCGTCGAGGGAGGCTACACCTTC. Residues: CASSVEGGYTF.

The rearrangement joins TRBV5-1 to TRBJ1-1; D uncertain. CDR1 and CDR2 (germline): SGHRS, YFSETQ. With 5 bases removed from V and 1 base from J, the gap between germline ends came to 12 bases. The CDR3 sequence is 14 residues long. CDR3 nucleotides: TGCGCCAGCAGGCTAAACACGGGGAACACTGAAGCTTTCTTT. Its translation is CASRLNTGNTEAFF.

CDR3 residues: CASSSPLRTSGGAGDTQYF. In nucleotides, the CDR3 is TGTGCCAGCAGCTCCCCCTTGAGGACTAGCGGGGGGGCGGGGGATACGCAGTATTTT. The chain has TRBV7-9 and TRBJ2-3; 15 bases agree with TRBD2. The CDR3 length is 19 residues. V trimming: 4 bases; J trimming: 6 bases; junction bases outside the gene matches: 14. Germline V lookup: CDR1 SEHNR, CDR2 FQNEAQ (reference sequence).

The chain links TRBV9 to TRBJ2-1; D possibly corresponds to TRBD2 (5 bases). The V gene lost 4 bases and the J gene lost 8 bases, with 16 bases spanning the gap. The CDR3 contains 14 residues. Germline assignment: CDR1 SGDLS and CDR2 YYNGEE. CDR3 amino acids: CASSPRTGSHEQFF. The CDR3, as DNA: TGTGCCAGCAGCCCCCGGACTGGTTCTCATGAGCAGTTCTTC.

As DNA, the CDR3 is TGCGCCAGCAGGGATGACAGGAGCTCCTATAATTCACCCCTCCACTTT. Its protein is CASRDDRSSYNSPLHF. The rearrangement uses TRBV10-2 and TRBJ1-6; the D gene is possibly TRBD1 (6 bases). Trimming left V 6 bases short and J 0 bases short, with 12 bases between. Germline CDR1 WSHSY, CDR2 SAAADI. CDR3 length: 16 residues.

The CDR3 nucleotides read TGTGCCAGCAGCCAACGGGAGACCCAGTACTTC. This translates into CASSQRETQYF. The J gene is TRBJ2-5, the V gene TRBV2, with D uncertain. This CDR3 contains 11 residues. V gave up 6 bases and J gave up 5 bases, with 7 bases separating them. Germline CDR1 and CDR2: SNHLY and FYNNEI. Drawing the rest from reference TRBV2 and TRBJ2-5, the complete variable domain is EPEVTQTPSHQVTQMGQEVILRCVPISNHLYFYWYRQILGQKVEFLVSFYNNEISEKSEIFDDQFSVERPDGSNFTLKIRSTKLEDSAMYFCASSQRETQYFGPGTRLLVL.

The chain carries TRBV28 and TRBJ2-7; perhaps TRBD1 as D (5 bases). The germline V gene encodes CDR1 MDHEN and CDR2 SYDVKM. The CDR3 is 13 residues long. V gave up 4 bases and J gave up 2 bases, with 9 bases separating them. The CDR3 bases are TGTGCCAGCAGTTATCCAGGGACCTACGAGCAGTACGTC. Translation gives CASSYPGTYEQYV.

This rearrangement joins TRBV6-5 to TRBJ1-2; 8 positions agree with TRBD1. After removal of 2 bases from V and 7 bases from J, the junction contained 12 bases not matched to a gene. The CDR3 is 16 residues long. In germline, CDR1 is MNHEY, CDR2 SVGAGI. CDR3 region: CASSYGQGRVGGGYTF. CDR3 nucleotide sequence: TGTGCCAGCAGTTACGGACAGGGCCGAGTTGGGGGTGGCTACACCTTC.

The V and J genes are TRBV7-2 and TRBJ2-3; TRBD2 matches 9 bases. With 5 bases clipped from V and 2 bases from J, the junction kept 8 bases outside the gene matches. Germline CDR1 SGHTA, CDR2 FQGNSA. There are 16 residues in the CDR3. The CDR3 DNA is TGTGCCAGCAGCGTGGTAAGCGGGAGGTACACAGATACGCAGTATTTT. It specifies CASSVVSGRYTDTQYF.

This chain connects TRBV18 to TRBJ1-3; 7 bases align to TRBD1. Unmatched junction bases numbered 2, after V lost 2 bases and J lost 4 bases. The CDR3 has 14 residues. Germline CDR1 reads KGHSH; CDR2 reads LQKENI. The CDR3 is CASSPMGQGNTIYF. The CDR3 DNA reads as TGTGCCAGCTCACCAATGGGACAGGGAAACACCATATATTTT.

The chain has TRBV7-9 and TRBJ2-6, with D perhaps matching TRBD1 (6 bases). CDR1 and CDR2 (germline): SEHNR, FQNEAQ (reference sequence). This CDR3 comprises 16 residues. The CDR3 loop reads CAKGVGPGPGANVLTF. In DNA form, the CDR3 reads TGTGCAAAGGGGGTTGGGCCGGGCCCTGGGGCCAACGTCCTGACTTTC.

The genes are TRBV11-2 and TRBJ1-4; the D is unclear. V was trimmed by 5 bases and J by 6 bases, leaving 13 bases between them. Germline CDR1 reads SGHAT; CDR2 reads FQNNGV. This CDR3 is 14 amino acids long. The CDR3 bases are TGTGCCAGCAGCGTCACAAACCTGGATGAAAAACTGTTTTTT. It specifies CASSVTNLDEKLFF.

Here the CDR3 reads CASGIRESSRSGANVLTF. The CDR3 region has the DNA TGTGCCAGCGGAATACGCGAGAGTTCTAGATCTGGGGCCAACGTCCTGACTTTC. This sequence joins TRBV28 and TRBJ2-6; D is undetermined. Trimming took 8 bases from V and 1 from J, leaving 21 bases between them. CDR3 length equals 18 residues. The V gene's germline CDR1 is MDHEN and CDR2 SYDVKM.

The rearrangement uses TRBV28 and TRBJ1-1, with D tentatively TRBD1 (6 bases). Germline V CDR1 and CDR2: MDHEN, SYDVKM. The V and J ends lost 7 bases and 1 base respectively, with 16 bases between them. The CDR3 has 15 residues. CDR3 region: CASNTWGGGNTEAFF. The CDR3 DNA reads as TGTGCCAGCAACACCTGGGGAGGGGGGAACACTGAAGCTTTCTTT.

This clone was detected only once. This chain links TRBV10-1 with TRBJ1-1; 7 bases align to TRBD1. The CDR3 has 15 residues. J gave up 4 bases and V 5 bases, and 10 bases lay outside the gene matches. Germline V gene data show CDR1 as WNHNN and CDR2 as SYGVQD (reference sequence). CDR3 bases: TGCGCCAGCAGTCCCGGGACAGTAAGGGGCACTGAAGCTTTCTTT. It encodes CASSPGTVRGTEAFF.

The chain employs TRBV30 and TRBJ1-5; D remains ambiguous. Between the trimmed V and J ends, which lost 8 bases and 3 bases, there was a span of 14 bases. This CDR3 is built from 13 residues. The germline gives CDR1 GTSNPN, CDR2 SVGIG (reference sequence). The CDR3 DNA reads TGTGCCGGATCCCCGGGGAACAATCAGCCCCAGCATTTT. Translation gives CAGSPGNNQPQHF.

The rearrangement uses TRBV18 and TRBJ2-5, with D possibly matching TRBD1 (5 bases). Trimming cost V 3 bases and J 9 bases, with 20 bases left between them. Germline V gives CDR1 KGHSH, CDR2 LQKENI. This CDR3 is 15 amino acids long. The CDR3 region has the DNA TGTGCCAGCTCACCCCGTGGAACAGGCTCCTTGGCCCAGTACTTC. The encoded protein is CASSPRGTGSLAQYF.

The V call is TRBV24-1, the J call TRBJ2-3; D is unclear. In germline, CDR1 is KGHDR, CDR2 SFDVKD. Trimming removed 4 bases from V and 0 bases from J, with 4 bases in between. This CDR3 comprises 13 residues. The CDR3 DNA reads as TGTGCCACCAGTGACCGGAGCACAGATACGCAGTATTTT. Encoded protein: CATSDRSTDTQYF.